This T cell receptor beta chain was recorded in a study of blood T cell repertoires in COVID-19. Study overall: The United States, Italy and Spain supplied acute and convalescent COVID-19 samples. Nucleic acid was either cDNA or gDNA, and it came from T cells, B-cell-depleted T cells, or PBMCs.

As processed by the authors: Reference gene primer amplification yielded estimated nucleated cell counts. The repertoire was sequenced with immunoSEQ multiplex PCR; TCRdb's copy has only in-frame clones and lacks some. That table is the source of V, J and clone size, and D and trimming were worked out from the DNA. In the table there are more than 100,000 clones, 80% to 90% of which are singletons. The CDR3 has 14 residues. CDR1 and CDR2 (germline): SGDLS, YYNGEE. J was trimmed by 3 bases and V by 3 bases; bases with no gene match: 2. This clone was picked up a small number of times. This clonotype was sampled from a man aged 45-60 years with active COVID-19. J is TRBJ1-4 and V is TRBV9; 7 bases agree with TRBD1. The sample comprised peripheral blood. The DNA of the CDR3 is TGTGCCAGCAGCGCCAGGGGGGCTAATGAAAAACTGTTTTTT. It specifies CASSARGANEKLFF.